These 21 T cell receptor beta chains were all obtained from the same sample, sequenced in a study of OX40 agonist ivuxolimab in advanced cancers. Libraries came from the immunoSEQ multiplex PCR assay. The table was pulled from immuneACCESS by TCRdb, which kept in-frame rearrangements only. Such tables lose some clones; where checked, under half of the loss comes from unresolved V genes, and the rest has no known cause. Within this sample are tens of thousands of clones, with about nine tenths of them counted one time only. The ten largest make up 16% of the sample. The sample was CD4+ or CD8+ T cells sorted from blood, taken in a trial of the OX40 agonist ivuxolimab. These receptors all stem from an adult with an advanced solid tumor such as melanoma, head and neck, liver or kidney cancer.

The V gene is TRBV28, the J gene TRBJ2-3; 9 bases are shared with TRBD1. Germline CDR1 is MDHEN and CDR2 is SYDVKM. V was clipped by 7 bases and J by 5 bases; unmatched bases: 7. The CDR3 length is 14 residues. CDR3: CASNPPGQGDTQYF. The DNA for the CDR3 is TGTGCCAGCAACCCTCCGGGACAGGGAGATACGCAGTATTTT.

The CDR3 spells CASSFRLGNNEQFF. CDR3 sequence (DNA): TGCGCCAGCAGCTTCCGATTAGGAAACAATGAGCAGTTCTTC. This chain connects TRBV5-1 to TRBJ2-1; no reliable D call. V gave up 2 bases and J gave up 5 bases, with 11 bases separating them. Looked up from germline, CDR1 is SGHRS and CDR2 is YFSETQ. This CDR3 comprises 14 residues.

The chain links TRBV4-1 to TRBJ1-4; D might be TRBD1 (5 bases). CDR3 length: 16 residues. CDR1 and CDR2 from the germline V gene are MGHRA and YSYEKL. With 4 bases removed from V and 2 bases from J, the gap between germline ends came to 14 bases. The CDR3 here is CASSPYSGGTNEKLFF. In DNA, the CDR3 is TGCGCCAGCAGCCCATACTCGGGGGGTACTAATGAAAAACTGTTTTTT.

This chain joins TRBV5-6 and TRBJ1-1; D gene uncertain. The V gene lost 2 bases and the J gene lost 2 bases, with 4 bases spanning the gap. This CDR3 comprises 12 residues. From germline, CDR1 is SGHDT and CDR2 YYEEEE. The CDR3 is CASSFKNTEAFF. Here the CDR3 DNA reads TGTGCCAGCAGCTTCAAAAACACTGAAGCTTTCTTT.

The sample holds one count of this clone. The rearrangement joins TRBV19 to TRBJ2-5, with D unclear. Germline lookup yields CDR1 LNHDA and CDR2 SQIVND (reference sequence). V was cut by 3 bases and J by 5 bases, with 10 bases left in between. The length of the CDR3 is 13 residues. CDR3 DNA: TGTGCCAGTAGTATTAATATTATCGAGACCCAGTACTTC. It encodes CASSINIIETQYF.

The J gene is TRBJ2-1, the V gene TRBV7-3; D possibly uses TRBD1 or TRBD2 (5 bases each). Germline assignment: CDR1 SGHTA and CDR2 FQGTGA. The CDR3 has 17 residues. With 5 bases removed from V and 7 bases from J, the gap between germline ends came to 24 bases. The CDR3 region is CASSATTGTPNRNEQFF. As DNA, the CDR3 is TGTGCCAGCAGCGCAACCACCGGGACCCCAAACCGGAATGAGCAGTTCTTC.

V usage is TRBV7-9 and J usage is TRBJ1-1; no clear D. The CDR3 covers 15 residues. CDR1 SEHNR and CDR2 FQNEAQ come from the germline V gene (reference sequence). Trimming shortened V by 5 bases and J by 5 bases, and 18 bases separated the two germline ends. CDR3 loop: CASSPPVRLGTEAFF. In DNA, the CDR3 is TGTGCCAGCAGCCCCCCGGTAAGGCTAGGGACTGAAGCTTTCTTT. The full variable domain, rest sourced from reference TRBV7-9 and TRBJ1-1, is DTGVSQNPRHKITKRGQNVTFRCDPISEHNRLYWYRQTLGQGPEFLTYFQNEAQLEKSRLLSDRFSAERPKGSFSTLEIQRTEQGDSAMYLCASSPPVRLGTEAFFGQGTRLTVV.

The genes are TRBV7-3 and TRBJ2-5; D is perhaps TRBD2 (6 bases). V gave up 2 bases and J gave up 4 bases, with 11 bases separating them. Germline CDR1 SGHTA, CDR2 FQGTGA. The CDR3 is made up of 14 amino acids. The CDR3 reads CASSLAGLGETQYF. The CDR3 DNA follows: TGTGCCAGCAGCTTAGCGGGGCTAGGAGAGACCCAGTACTTC.

This clone was recorded a few times. This sequence joins TRBV2 and TRBJ2-1; 11 bases are shared with TRBD2. There are 16 residues in the CDR3. CDR1 SNHLY and CDR2 FYNNEI come from the germline V gene. The V gene end was trimmed by 7 bases and the J gene end by 5 bases; junction bases not matched to a gene: 10. This CDR3 reads CASTEGELAGDNEQFF. CDR3 coding DNA: TGTGCCAGCACCGAGGGCGAACTAGCGGGGGACAATGAGCAGTTCTTC. The full variable domain, rest sourced from reference TRBV2 and TRBJ2-1, is EPEVTQTPSHQVTQMGQEVILRCVPISNHLYFYWYRQILGQKVEFLVSFYNNEISEKSEIFDDQFSVERPDGSNFTLKIRSTKLEDSAMYFCASTEGELAGDNEQFFGPGTRLTVL.

The V call is TRBV4-2, the J call TRBJ1-2; D is possibly TRBD1 (6 bases). In germline, CDR1 is LGHNA, CDR2 YNFKEQ. The CDR3 has 14 amino acids. Trimming removed 6 bases from V and 7 bases from J, with 18 bases in between. CDR3 in amino acids: CASRTINGGRGYTF. In nucleotides, the CDR3 is TGTGCCAGCAGAACCATCAATGGGGGCCGTGGCTACACCTTC.

The table lists this clone with a few counts. The DNA of the CDR3 is TGTGCCAGCAGTGAACGTCAGGGGTTACTAGCGGGAGGGTTCTACGAGCAGTACTTC. Its translation is CASSERQGLLAGGFYEQYF. J is TRBJ2-7 and V is TRBV6-1, with 13 nucleotides matching TRBD2. Germline loops: CDR1 MNHNS, CDR2 SASEGT. This CDR3 spans 19 amino acids. V trimming: 2 bases; J trimming: 3 bases; junction bases outside the gene matches: 13.

The rearrangement links TRBV5-4 to TRBJ2-5; D is ambiguous. Trimming took 2 bases from V and 3 from J, leaving 5 bases between them. CDR3 length: 12 amino acids. Germline V gene sequence: CDR1 SGHNT, CDR2 YYREEE (reference sequence). In DNA form, the CDR3 reads TGTGCCAGCAGCTTCGCGGAAGAGACCCAGTACTTC. This sequence encodes CASSFAEETQYF.

The rearrangement links TRBV5-1 to TRBJ2-2; D is undetermined. The CDR3 is 18 amino acids. Germline lookup yields CDR1 SGHRS and CDR2 YFSETQ. Trimming shortened V by 4 bases and J by 3 bases, and 22 bases separated the two germline ends. CDR3 amino acids: CASSSNYVRSSYTGELFF. CDR3 nucleotide sequence: TGCGCCAGCAGCAGCAACTACGTGCGGAGTTCCTACACCGGGGAGCTGTTTTTT.

This chain uses TRBV7-6 with TRBJ2-3, with unresolved D. Germline CDR1 SGHVS, CDR2 FNYEAQ. This CDR3 contains 12 residues. Trimming cost V 5 bases and J 0 bases, with 3 bases left between them. This chain's CDR3 is CASSGSTDTQYF. The DNA for the CDR3 is TGTGCCAGCAGCGGTAGCACAGATACGCAGTATTTT.

This clone was seen only a few times. The chain recombines TRBV6-1 with TRBJ2-4, with D possibly being TRBD2 (5 bases). The V and J ends lost 7 bases and 8 bases respectively, with 18 bases between them. CDR1 is MNHNS, CDR2 SASEGT, per germline. The CDR3 contains 14 residues. CDR3 in amino acids: CASTRTASGDIQYF. The CDR3 DNA reads as TGTGCCAGCACTAGGACGGCCTCCGGGGACATTCAGTACTTC.

This chain connects TRBV28 to TRBJ2-5, with D hard to call. In germline, CDR1 is MDHEN, CDR2 SYDVKM. V lost 6 bases and J lost 5, with 19 bases in between. The CDR3 spans 15 residues. The CDR3 bases are TGTGCCAGCAGCCCCCCCGGACCCATACGTGAGACCCAGTACTTC. The encoded protein is CASSPPGPIRETQYF.

The V and J genes are TRBV10-2 and TRBJ2-7, with no clear D. Trimming pared 7 bases from V and 2 bases from J, leaving 18 bases between. The CDR3 runs to 15 residues. Per the germline V gene, CDR1 is WSHSY and CDR2 is SAAADI. CDR3: CASKVSAVSTYEQYF. CDR3 bases: TGCGCCAGCAAAGTCTCGGCTGTTTCAACCTACGAGCAGTACTTC.

This sequence joins TRBV18 and TRBJ1-4; 7 bases match TRBD1. V lost 3 bases and J lost 7; bases outside the gene matches: 8. The CDR3 consists of 15 residues. Germline assignment: CDR1 KGHSH and CDR2 LQKENI. DNA of the CDR3: TGTGCCAGCTCACCCGGGACAGTACGATCTGAAAAACTGTTTTTT. This gives the protein CASSPGTVRSEKLFF.

The chain carries TRBV7-3 and TRBJ2-2; tentative D call: TRBD1 (5 bases). The germline V gene encodes CDR1 SGHTA and CDR2 FQGTGA. Trimming shortened V by 5 bases and J by 1 base, and 11 bases separated the two germline ends. The CDR3 totals 15 residues. CDR3 bases: TGTGCCAGCAGCACCAGGGCCGAGAACACCGGGGAGCTGTTTTTT. This gives the protein CASSTRAENTGELFF.

The CDR3 coding sequence is TGTGCCAGCTCACCTGGGACTAGCGGAACCTACAATGAGCAGTTCTTC. Translated, it gives CASSPGTSGTYNEQFF. The chain carries TRBV18 and TRBJ2-1; TRBD2 aligns across 11 bases. Germline CDR1 KGHSH, CDR2 LQKENI. J gave up 2 bases and V 3 bases, and 3 bases lay outside the gene matches. The length of the CDR3 is 16 residues. Complete variable domain (other parts from reference TRBV18 and TRBJ2-1): NAGVMQNPRHLVRRRGQEARLRCSPMKGHSHVYWYRQLPEEGLKFMVYLQKENIIDESGMPKERFSAEFPKEGPSILRIQQVVRGDSAAYFCASSPGTSGTYNEQFFGPGTRLTVL.

CDR3 protein: CASSDQGLAGFEEQYF. The CDR3 coding sequence is TGCGCCAGCAGTGACCAGGGACTAGCGGGTTTTGAAGAGCAGTACTTC. V gene TRBV10-2 combines with J gene TRBJ2-7; 12 nucleotides agree with TRBD2. CDR3 size: 16 residues. Unmatched junction bases numbered 10, after V lost 3 bases and J lost 7 bases. Germline CDR1 reads WSHSY; CDR2 reads SAAADI.